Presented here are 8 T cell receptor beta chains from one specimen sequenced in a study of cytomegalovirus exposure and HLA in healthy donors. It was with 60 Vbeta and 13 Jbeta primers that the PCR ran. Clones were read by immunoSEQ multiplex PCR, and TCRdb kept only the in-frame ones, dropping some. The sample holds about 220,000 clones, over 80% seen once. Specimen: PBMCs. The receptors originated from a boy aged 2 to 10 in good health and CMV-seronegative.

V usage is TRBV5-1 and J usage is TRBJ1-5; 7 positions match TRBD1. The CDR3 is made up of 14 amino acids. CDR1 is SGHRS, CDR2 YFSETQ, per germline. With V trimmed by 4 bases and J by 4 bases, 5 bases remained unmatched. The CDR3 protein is CASSPAGQNQPQHF. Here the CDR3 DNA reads TGCGCCAGCAGCCCGGCGGGACAGAATCAGCCCCAGCATTTT.

CDR3 DNA: TGTGCCAGCAGTGGACGGGGGTTGAAAGGGCGTCCCTACGAGCAGTACTTC. Translated, it gives CASSGRGLKGRPYEQYF. The gene calls are TRBV6-1 and TRBJ2-7, with D possibly matching TRBD2 (6 bases). The CDR3 totals 17 residues. In germline, CDR1 is MNHNS, CDR2 SASEGT. V was pared by 4 bases and J by 2 bases, with 21 bases between.

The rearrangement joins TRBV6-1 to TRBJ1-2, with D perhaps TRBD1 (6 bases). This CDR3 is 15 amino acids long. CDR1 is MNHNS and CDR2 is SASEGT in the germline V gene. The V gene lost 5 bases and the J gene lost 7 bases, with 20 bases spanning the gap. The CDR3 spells CASSLETGSYVGYTF. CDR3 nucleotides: TGTGCCAGCAGTTTAGAGACAGGATCCTATGTTGGCTACACCTTC.

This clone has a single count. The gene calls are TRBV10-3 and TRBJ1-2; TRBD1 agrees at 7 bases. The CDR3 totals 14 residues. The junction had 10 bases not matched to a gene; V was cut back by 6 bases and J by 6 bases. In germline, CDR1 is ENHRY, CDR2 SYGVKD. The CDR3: CAIRTIDREDGYTF. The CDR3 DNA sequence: TGTGCCATCAGAACCATAGACAGGGAGGATGGCTACACCTTC.

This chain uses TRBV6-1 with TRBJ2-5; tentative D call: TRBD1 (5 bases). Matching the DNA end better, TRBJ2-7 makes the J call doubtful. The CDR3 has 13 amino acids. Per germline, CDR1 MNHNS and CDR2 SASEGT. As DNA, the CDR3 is TGTGCCACCCAGACAGACCATCTGCCCGAGCAGTACTTC. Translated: CATQTDHLPEQYF.

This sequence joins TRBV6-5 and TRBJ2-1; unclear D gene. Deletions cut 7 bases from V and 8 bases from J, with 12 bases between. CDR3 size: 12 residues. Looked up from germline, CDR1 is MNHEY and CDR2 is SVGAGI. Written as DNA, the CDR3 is TGTGCCAGCATAAGCCAGGCCGATGAGCAGTTCTTC. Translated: CASISQADEQFF.

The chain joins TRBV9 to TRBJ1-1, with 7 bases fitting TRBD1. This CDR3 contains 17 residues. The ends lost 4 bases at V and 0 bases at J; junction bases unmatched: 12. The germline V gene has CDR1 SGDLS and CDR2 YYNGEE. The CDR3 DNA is TGTGCCAGCAGCCATGTGAGGGGGCGCATCATGAACACTGAAGCTTTCTTT. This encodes CASSHVRGRIMNTEAFF.

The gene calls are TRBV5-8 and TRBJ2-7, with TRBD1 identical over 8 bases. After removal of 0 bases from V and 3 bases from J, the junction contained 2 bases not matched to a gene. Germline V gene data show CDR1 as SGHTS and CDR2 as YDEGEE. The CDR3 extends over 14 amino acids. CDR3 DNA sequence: TGTGCCAGCAGCTTGGACAGGGGGAGCTACGAGCAGTACTTC. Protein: CASSLDRGSYEQYF.